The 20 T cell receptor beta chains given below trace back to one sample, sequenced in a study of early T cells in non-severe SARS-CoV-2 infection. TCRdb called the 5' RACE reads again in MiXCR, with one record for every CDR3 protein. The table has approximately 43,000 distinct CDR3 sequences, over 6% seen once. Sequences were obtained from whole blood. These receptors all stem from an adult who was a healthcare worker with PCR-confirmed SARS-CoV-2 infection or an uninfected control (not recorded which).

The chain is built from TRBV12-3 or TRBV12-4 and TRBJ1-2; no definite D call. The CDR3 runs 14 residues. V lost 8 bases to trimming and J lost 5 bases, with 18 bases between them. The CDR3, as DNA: TGTGCCAGCGGCAAAATGGGGAGGGTGTATGGCTACACCTTC. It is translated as CASGKMGRVYGYTF.

The CDR3 DNA follows: TGTGCCAGCAGCTTAGAGTCATACCAAGAGACCCAGTACTTC. Translated, it gives CASSLESYQETQYF. The chain is built from TRBV7-2 and TRBJ2-5; D remains ambiguous. From germline, CDR1 is SGHTA and CDR2 FQGNSA. Deletions cut 1 base from V and 0 bases from J, with 6 bases between. The CDR3 totals 14 residues.

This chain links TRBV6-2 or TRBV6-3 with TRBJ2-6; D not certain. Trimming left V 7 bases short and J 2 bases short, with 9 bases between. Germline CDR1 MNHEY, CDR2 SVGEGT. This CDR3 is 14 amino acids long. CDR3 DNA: TGTGCCAGCAACCCTTTTGCTGGGGCCAACGTCCTGACTTTC. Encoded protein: CASNPFAGANVLTF.

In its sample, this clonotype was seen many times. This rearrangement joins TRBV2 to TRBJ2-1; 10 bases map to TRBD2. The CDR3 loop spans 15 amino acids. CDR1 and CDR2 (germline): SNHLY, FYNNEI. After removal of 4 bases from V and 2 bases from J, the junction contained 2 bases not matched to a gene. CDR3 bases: TGTGCCAGCAGTGTCCTAGCGGGGGCCTACAATGAGCAGTTCTTC. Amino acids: CASSVLAGAYNEQFF.

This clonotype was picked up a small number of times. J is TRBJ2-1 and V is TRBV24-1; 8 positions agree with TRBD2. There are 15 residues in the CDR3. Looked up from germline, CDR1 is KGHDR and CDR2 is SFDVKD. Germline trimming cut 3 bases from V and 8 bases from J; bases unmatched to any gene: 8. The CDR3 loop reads CATSDAVAGFDEQFF. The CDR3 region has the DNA TGTGCCACCAGTGATGCGGTAGCGGGGTTTGATGAGCAGTTCTTC.

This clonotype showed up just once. The CDR3 loop is CASCKRGGLDEQYF. The CDR3 DNA follows: TGCGCCAGTTGTAAGCGGGGGGGCCTGGACGAGCAGTACTTC. V is TRBV10-2 and J is TRBJ2-7, with TRBD2 matching over 10 bases. J was trimmed by 5 bases and V by 9 bases; bases with no gene match: 10. The CDR3 sequence is 14 residues long. The germline V gene has CDR1 WSHSY and CDR2 SAAADI.

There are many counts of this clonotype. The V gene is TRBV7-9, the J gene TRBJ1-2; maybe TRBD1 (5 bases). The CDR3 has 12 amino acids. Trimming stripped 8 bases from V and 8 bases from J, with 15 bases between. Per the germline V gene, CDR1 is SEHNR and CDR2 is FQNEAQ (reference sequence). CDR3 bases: TGTGCCAGCGGGGCAGCCGCCGGGGGCTACACCTTC. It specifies CASGAAAGGYTF.

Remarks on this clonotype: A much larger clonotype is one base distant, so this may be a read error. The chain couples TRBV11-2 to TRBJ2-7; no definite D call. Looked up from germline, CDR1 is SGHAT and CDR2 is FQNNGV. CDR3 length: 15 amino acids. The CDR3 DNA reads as TGTGCCAGCAGCCGGGCGGCGGCCCACTCCTACGAGCAGAACTTC. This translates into CASSRAAAHSYEQNF.

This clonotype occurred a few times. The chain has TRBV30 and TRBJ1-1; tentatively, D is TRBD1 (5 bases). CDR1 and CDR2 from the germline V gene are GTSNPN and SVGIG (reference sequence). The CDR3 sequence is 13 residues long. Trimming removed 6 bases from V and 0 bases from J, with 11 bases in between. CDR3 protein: CACTGDLNTEAFF. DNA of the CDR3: TGTGCCTGCACCGGGGACTTGAACACTGAAGCTTTCTTT.

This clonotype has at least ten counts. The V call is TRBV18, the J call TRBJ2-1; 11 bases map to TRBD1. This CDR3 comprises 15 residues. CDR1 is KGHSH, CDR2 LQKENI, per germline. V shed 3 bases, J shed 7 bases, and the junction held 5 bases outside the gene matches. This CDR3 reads CASSPGQGAGNEQFF. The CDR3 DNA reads TGTGCCAGCTCACCCGGACAGGGGGCGGGTAATGAGCAGTTCTTC.

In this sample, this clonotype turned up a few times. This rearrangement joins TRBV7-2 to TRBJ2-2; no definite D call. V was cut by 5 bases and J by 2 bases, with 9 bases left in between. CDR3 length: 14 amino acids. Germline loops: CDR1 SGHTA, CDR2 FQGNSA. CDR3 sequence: CASSRRQNTGELFF. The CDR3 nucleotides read TGTGCCAGCAGCCGAAGACAAAACACCGGGGAGCTGTTTTTT.

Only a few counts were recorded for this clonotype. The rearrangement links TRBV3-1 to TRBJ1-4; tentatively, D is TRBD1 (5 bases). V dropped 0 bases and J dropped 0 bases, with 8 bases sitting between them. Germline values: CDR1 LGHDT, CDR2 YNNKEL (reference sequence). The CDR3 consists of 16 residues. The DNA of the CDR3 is TGTGCCAGCAGCCAAGAAGGGGCAGCAACTAATGAAAAACTGTTTTTT. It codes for CASSQEGAATNEKLFF.

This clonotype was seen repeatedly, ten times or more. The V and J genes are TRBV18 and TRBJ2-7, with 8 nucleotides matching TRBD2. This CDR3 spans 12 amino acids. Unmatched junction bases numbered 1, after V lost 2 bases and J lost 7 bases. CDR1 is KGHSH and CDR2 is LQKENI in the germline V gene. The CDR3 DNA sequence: TGTGCCAGCTCACCAGGCGGGGGGGAGCAGTACTTC. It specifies CASSPGGGEQYF.

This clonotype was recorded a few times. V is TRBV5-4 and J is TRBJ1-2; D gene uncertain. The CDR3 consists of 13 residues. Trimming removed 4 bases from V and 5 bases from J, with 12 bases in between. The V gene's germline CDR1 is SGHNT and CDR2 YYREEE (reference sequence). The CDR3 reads CASSKDGLYGYTF. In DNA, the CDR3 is TGTGCCAGCAGCAAAGACGGATTATATGGCTACACCTTC.

CDR3 region: CASSADRRAEAFF. In DNA form, the CDR3 reads TGTGCCAGCAGCGCGGACCGGAGAGCTGAAGCTTTCTTT. The chain links TRBV7-2 to TRBJ1-1, with D uncertain. Germline V CDR1 and CDR2: SGHTA, FQGNSA. The V gene lost 5 bases and the J gene lost 6 bases, with 13 bases spanning the gap. The CDR3 runs 13 residues.

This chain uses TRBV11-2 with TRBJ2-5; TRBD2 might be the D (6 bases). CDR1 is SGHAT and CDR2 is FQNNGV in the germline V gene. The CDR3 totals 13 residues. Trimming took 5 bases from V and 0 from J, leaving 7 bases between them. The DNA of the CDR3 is TGTGCCAGCAGCCGGGAGTACCAAGAGACCCAGTACTTC. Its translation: CASSREYQETQYF. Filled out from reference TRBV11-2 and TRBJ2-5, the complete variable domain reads EAGVAQSPRYKIIEKRQSVAFWCNPISGHATLYWYQQILGQGPKLLIQFQNNGVVDDSQLPKDRFSAERLKGVDSTLKIQPAKLEDSAVYLCASSREYQETQYFGPGTRLLVL.

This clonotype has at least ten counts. This chain's CDR3 is CASSLGGPYEQYF. CDR3 nucleotide sequence: TGTGCCAGCAGCTTAGGGGGCCCCTACGAGCAGTACTTC. The chain carries TRBV13 and TRBJ2-7; D is uncertain. In germline, CDR1 is PRHDT, CDR2 FYEKMQ (reference sequence). The CDR3 has 13 residues. V lost 0 bases and J 2 bases, leaving 5 bases between the germline ends. The complete variable domain, with remaining parts taken from reference TRBV13 and TRBJ2-7, reads AAGVIQSPRHLIKEKRETATLKCYPIPRHDTVYWYQQGPGQDPQFLISFYEKMQSDKGSIPDRFSAQQFSDYHSELNMSSLELGDSALYFCASSLGGPYEQYFGPGTRLTVT.

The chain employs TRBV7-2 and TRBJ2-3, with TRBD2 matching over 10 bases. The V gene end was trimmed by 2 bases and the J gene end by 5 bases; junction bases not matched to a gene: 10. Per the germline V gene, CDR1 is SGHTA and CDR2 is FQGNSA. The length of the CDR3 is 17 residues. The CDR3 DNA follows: TGTGCCAGCAGCTTATGGGGACTAGCGACAACCCGAGATACGCAGTATTTT. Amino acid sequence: CASSLWGLATTRDTQYF.

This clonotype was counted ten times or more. The CDR3 spells CASRLDDLEAFF. The CDR3 DNA sequence: TGTGCCAGCAGACTCGACGACCTTGAAGCTTTCTTT. V and J are TRBV6-2 or TRBV6-3 and TRBJ1-1; the D is unclear. V was trimmed by 6 bases and J by 7 bases, leaving 12 bases between them. The CDR3 is made up of 12 amino acids. Germline loops: CDR1 MNHEY, CDR2 SVGEGT.

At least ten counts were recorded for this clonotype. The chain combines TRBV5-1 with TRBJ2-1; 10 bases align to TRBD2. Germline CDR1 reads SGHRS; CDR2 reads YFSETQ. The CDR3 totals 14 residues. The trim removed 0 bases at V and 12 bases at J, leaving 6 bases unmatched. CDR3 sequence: CASSLGQLAGLQFF. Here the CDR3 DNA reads TGCGCCAGCAGCTTGGGACAACTAGCGGGGTTGCAGTTCTTC.